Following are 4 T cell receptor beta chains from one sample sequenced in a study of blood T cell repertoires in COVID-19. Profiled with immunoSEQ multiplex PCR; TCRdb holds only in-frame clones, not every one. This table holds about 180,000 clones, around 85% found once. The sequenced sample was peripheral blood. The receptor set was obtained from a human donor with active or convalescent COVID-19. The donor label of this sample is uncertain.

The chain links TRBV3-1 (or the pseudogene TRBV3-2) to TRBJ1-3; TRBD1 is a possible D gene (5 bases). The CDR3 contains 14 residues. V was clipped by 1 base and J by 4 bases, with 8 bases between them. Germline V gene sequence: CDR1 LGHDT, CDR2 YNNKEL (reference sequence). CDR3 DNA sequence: TGTGCCAGCAGCCAAGCCGGGGGGGGAAACACCATATATTTT. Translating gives CASSQAGGGNTIYF.

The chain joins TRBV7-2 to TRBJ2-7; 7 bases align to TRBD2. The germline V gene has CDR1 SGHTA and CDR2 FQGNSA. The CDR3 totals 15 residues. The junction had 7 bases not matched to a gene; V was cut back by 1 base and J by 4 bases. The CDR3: CASSLGAGRLYEQYF. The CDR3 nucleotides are TGTGCCAGCAGCTTAGGAGCGGGACGGCTTTACGAGCAGTACTTC.

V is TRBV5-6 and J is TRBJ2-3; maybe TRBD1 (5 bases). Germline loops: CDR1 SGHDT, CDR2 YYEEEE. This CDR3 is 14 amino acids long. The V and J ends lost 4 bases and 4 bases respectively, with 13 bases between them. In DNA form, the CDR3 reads TGTGCCAGCAGCCCGGACGGCAGGGCAGATACGCAGTATTTT. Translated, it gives CASSPDGRADTQYF.

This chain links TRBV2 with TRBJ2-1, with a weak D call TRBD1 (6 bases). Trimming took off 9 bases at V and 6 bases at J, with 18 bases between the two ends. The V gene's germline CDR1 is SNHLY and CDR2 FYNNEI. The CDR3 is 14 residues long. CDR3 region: CAREGVRNRNEQFF. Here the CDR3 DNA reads TGTGCCAGAGAGGGGGTCAGGAACCGCAATGAGCAGTTCTTC.